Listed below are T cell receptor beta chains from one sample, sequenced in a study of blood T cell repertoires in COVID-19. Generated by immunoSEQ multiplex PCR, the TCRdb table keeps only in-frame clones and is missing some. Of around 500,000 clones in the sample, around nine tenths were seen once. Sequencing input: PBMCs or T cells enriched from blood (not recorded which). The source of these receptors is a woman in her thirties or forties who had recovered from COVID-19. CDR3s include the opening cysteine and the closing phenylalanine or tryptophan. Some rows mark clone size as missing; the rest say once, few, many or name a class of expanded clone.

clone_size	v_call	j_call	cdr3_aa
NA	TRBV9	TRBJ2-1	CASSVDGRGWSDNEQFF
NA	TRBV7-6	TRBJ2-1	CASSLDLWEETSGEQFF
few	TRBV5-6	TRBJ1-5	CASSFSVTALQDSNQPQHF
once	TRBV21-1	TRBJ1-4	CASSKGAGGLTGTNEKLFF
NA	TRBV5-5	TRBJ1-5	CASSWTAGYSNQPQHF
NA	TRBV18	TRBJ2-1	CASSPRREPLAGEFPYNEQFF
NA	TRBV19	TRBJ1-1	CASSPLRLRGTGGTEAFF
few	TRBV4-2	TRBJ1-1	CASSQDAREGTEAFF
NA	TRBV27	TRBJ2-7	CASSLTSGSSYEQYF
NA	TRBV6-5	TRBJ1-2	CASSYAGPGRSGYTF
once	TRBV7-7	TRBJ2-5	CASSFRAGVYEETQYF
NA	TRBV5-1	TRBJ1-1	CASSFNTNTEAFF
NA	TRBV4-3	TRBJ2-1	CASSQESVVYNEQFF
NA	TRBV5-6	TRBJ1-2	CASSLRTRGNYGYTF
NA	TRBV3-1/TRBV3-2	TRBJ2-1	CASSQVGSGRARNEQFF
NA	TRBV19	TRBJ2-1	CASSISPTLLAGTYNEQFF
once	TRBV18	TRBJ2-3	CASSQLQGTDTQYF